This note documents a single TCR beta chain sequence. This record comes from a study of technical replicates of blood from a few donors. There are 16 residues in the CDR3. V dropped 2 bases and J dropped 2; count of bases not matched to a gene: 9. In germline, CDR1 is SGHDT, CDR2 YYEEEE. Assay: immunoSEQ multiplex PCR; the TCRdb copy retains only in-frame clones and omits some. The repertoire holds tens of thousands of clones, with about 92% as singletons. The specimen was T cells isolated from PBMCs. The genes are TRBV5-6 and TRBJ2-7, with 8 bases matching TRBD2. This receptor was identified in a human donor in good health. CDR3 in DNA: TGTGCCAGCAGCTTATATAGCGGGGCGTTACCCTACGAGCAGTACTTC. Translating gives CASSLYSGALPYEQYF.